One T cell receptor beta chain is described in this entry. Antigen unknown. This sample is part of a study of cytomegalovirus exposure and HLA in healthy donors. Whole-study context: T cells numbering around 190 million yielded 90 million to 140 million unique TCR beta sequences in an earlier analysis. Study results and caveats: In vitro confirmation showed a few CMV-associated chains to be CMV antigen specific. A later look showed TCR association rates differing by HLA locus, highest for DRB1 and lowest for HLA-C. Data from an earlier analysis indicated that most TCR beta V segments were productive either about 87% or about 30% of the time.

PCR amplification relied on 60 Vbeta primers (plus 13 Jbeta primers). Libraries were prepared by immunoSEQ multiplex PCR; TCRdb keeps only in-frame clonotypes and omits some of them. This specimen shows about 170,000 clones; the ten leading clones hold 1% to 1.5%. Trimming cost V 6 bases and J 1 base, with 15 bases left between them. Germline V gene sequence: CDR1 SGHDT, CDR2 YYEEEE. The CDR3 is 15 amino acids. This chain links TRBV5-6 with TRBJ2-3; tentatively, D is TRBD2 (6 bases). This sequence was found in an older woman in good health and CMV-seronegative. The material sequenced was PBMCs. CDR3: CASTRTGEGTDTQYF. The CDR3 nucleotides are TGTGCCAGCACGAGAACGGGGGAGGGCACAGATACGCAGTATTTT.